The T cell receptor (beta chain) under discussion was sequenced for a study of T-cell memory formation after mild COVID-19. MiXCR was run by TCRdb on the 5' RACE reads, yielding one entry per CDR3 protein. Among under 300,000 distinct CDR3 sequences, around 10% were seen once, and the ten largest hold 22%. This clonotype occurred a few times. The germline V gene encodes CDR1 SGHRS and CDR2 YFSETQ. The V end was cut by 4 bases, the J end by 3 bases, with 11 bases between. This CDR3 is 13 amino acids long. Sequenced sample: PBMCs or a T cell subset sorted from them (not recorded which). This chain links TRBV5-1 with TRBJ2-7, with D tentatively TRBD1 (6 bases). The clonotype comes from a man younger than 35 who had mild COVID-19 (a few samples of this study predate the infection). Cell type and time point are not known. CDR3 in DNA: TGCGCCAGCAGCAAGGGGGTCCGCTACGAGCAGTACTTC. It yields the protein CASSKGVRYEQYF.